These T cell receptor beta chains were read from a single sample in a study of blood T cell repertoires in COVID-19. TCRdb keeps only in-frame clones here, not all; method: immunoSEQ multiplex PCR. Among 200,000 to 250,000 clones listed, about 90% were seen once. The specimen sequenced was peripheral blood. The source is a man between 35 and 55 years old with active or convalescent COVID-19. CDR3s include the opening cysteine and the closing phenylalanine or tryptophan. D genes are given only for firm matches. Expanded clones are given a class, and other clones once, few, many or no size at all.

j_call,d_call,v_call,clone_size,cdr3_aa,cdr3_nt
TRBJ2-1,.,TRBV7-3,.,CASSPPGGTTYNEQFF,TGTGCCAGCAGCCCTCCAGGGGGGACCACCTACAATGAGCAGTTCTTC
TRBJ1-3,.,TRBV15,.,CATSNSREAGNTIYF,TGTGCCACCAGCAATTCCCGGGAAGCAGGAAACACCATATATTTT
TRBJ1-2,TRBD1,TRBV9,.,CASSVEGTGSNYGYTF,TGTGCCAGCAGCGTAGAGGGGACAGGTTCTAACTATGGCTACACCTTC
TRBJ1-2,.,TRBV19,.,CASSIGQAYGYTF,TGTGCCAGTAGTATAGGACAGGCTTATGGCTACACCTTC
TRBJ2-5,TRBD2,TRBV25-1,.,CASSESGRGRLYQETQYF,TGTGCCAGCAGTGAATCCGGGAGGGGGAGACTGTACCAAGAGACCCAGTACTTC
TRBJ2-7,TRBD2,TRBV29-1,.,CSVEGLAGNYEQYF,TGCAGCGTTGAGGGACTAGCGGGAAATTACGAGCAGTACTTC
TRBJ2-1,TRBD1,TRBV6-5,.,CAGDRAPYNEQFF,TGTGCCGGCGACAGGGCCCCCTACAATGAGCAGTTCTTC
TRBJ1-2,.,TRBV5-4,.,CASTRGEGGYGYTF,TGTGCCAGCACCCGTGGGGAGGGAGGCTATGGCTACACCTTC
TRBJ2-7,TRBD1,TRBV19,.,CASSPRQGSYEQYF,TGTGCCAGTAGTCCGCGACAGGGGAGCTACGAGCAGTACTTC
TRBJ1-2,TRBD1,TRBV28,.,CASSLLSTGGGYTF,TGTGCCAGCAGTCTCCTATCAACAGGGGGCGGCTACACCTTC
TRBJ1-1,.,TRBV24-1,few,CATSDDGRTGAFF,TGTGCCACCAGTGATGACGGGCGAACAGGGGCTTTCTTT
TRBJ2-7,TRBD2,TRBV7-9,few,CASGVAGGPHEQYF,TGTGCCAGCGGTGTAGCGGGAGGGCCACACGAGCAGTACTTC
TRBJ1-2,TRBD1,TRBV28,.,CASNIQGGYGYTF,TGTGCCAGCAACATCCAGGGGGGCTATGGCTACACCTTC